The sequence of this TCR beta chain was determined in a study of technical replicates of blood from a few donors. Germline CDR1 SGHTA, CDR2 FQGNSA. The CDR3 runs 16 residues. V lost 1 base and J 1 base, leaving 14 bases between the germline ends. Assay used: immunoSEQ multiplex PCR; TCRdb lists only in-frame clones, some missing. This table has around 60,000 clones, 70% to 90% appearing once. Sequenced sample: PBMCs. The J gene is TRBJ2-7, the V gene TRBV7-2; maybe TRBD1 (5 bases). This clonotype originated in a human donor in good health. Some clones in this sample may be carry-over from other donors' samples. CDR3 in amino acids: CASSLGEPGNSYEQYF. Written as DNA, the CDR3 is TGTGCCAGCAGCTTAGGTGAGCCAGGGAATTCCTACGAGCAGTACTTC. Using reference TRBV7-2 and TRBJ2-7 for the parts outside the CDR3, the full variable domain is GAGVSQSPSNKVTEKGKDVELRCDPISGHTALYWYRQSLGQGLEFLIYFQGNSAPDKSGLPSDRFSAERTGGSVSTLTIQRTQQEDSAVYLCASSLGEPGNSYEQYFGPGTRLTVT.